This record covers a single T cell receptor (beta chain). Its antigen is currently not known. Base qualities are not at hand, and no much larger clone is one base apart. Library preparation used multiplex PCR. Instrument on record: Illumina HiSeq 4000. To build TCR beta libraries, CDR3 regions were amplified by Arm-PCR using iRepertoire HTBI primers. Before sequencing, the PCR products underwent gel purification. As for how the authors treated the data: Gene usage analysis of CDR3 amino acid clonotypes used the 60 to 75 TRBV and some 13 TRBJ segments found across samples. Filtered high-quality paired reads were merged into contigs using COPE and FqMerger. Contigs were aligned with BLAST to IMGT TRBV, TRBD and TRBJ reference genes, and CDR3 was defined per IMGT. Highly expanded clones were defined as clonotypes with a frequency above 0.1%. Shannon entropy served as the measure of repertoire diversity, while the Gini coefficient captured V-J evenness. A clonotype found in more than one individual was treated as public. Starting from the raw public reads, TCRdb applied fastp trimming at Q25, assembled clones with MiXCR and retained in-frame beta chains. Each CDR3 protein appears once, grouped with its most common genes and DNA. None of the V and J calls come from the authors' own analysis; TCRdb made them. Across this sample there are about 470,000 distinct CDR3 sequences, with 14% to 15% seen only once. Jointly, the top ten make up 16% of the sample.

Explained via the paper, the time point label denotes: newly diagnosed GD, antithyroid drugs for less than 3 months. RNA was extracted from PBMCs in TRIzol for both TCR sequencing and RNA sequencing. Graves' disease was diagnosed according to American Thyroid Association guidelines. Patients were recruited from an endocrinology department in Xi'an, China. From each patient, around 9 milliliters of peripheral blood was collected into an EDTA anticoagulant tube. Ficoll Paque Plus density gradient separation was used to isolate PBMCs, and no additional T cell sorting was done. An Agilent 2100 Bioanalyzer and agarose gel were used to check RNA quality, while a NanoDrop 2000 measured RNA concentration. The germline V gene gives CDR1 as SGDLS and CDR2 as YYNGEE. Trimming removed 0 bases from V and 8 bases from J; the gene matches leave 10 bases unexplained. Inclusive of the bounding cysteine and phenylalanine, the CDR3 is 16 residues long. Left in the record is the CDR3 DNA by itself, 48 bases read in frame from the first base.

These data belong to a study of regulatory T cells in long-lasting Graves disease listed by TCRdb under 2021. For context, the study as a whole: In the newly diagnosed Graves' disease group, patients had been taking antithyroid drugs for less than 3 months. A total of about 33 samples underwent TCR sequencing, from roughly 13 patients with persistent Graves' disease and 20 patients with newly diagnosed Graves' disease. The study was conducted in China and was registered as a clinical trial. Persistent Graves' disease patients were compared with newly diagnosed Graves' disease patients by peripheral blood TCR sequencing and RNA sequencing.

Overall study outcomes, separate from this receptor: Peripheral blood alone was examined, since thyroid tissue, which constituted the primary lesion, could not be accessed. Sequencing and analysis were limited to the TCR beta chain. Compared with newly diagnosed patients, persistent Graves' disease patients had lower TCR Shannon entropy and fewer highly expanded clones, which suggests clonal expansion. The authors noted that the small sample size was a limitation that may lower accuracy. Preferential use of TRBV28, TRBJ1-2 and TRBJ2-5 was observed in persistent disease, whereas TRBV20-1 and TRBJ2-1 were favored in newly diagnosed disease. Persistent patients shared more public clonotypes among themselves (2,741) than newly diagnosed patients did (approximately 900).

A further study also used this sample, focusing on T cells in Graves' hyperthyroidism and ophthalmopathy. The second paper further reports: Graves' hyperthyroidism was defined as stable when no progression to ophthalmopathy occurred over 18 months of follow-up. The hyperthyroidism patients were between 18 and 65 years old and newly diagnosed, with a disease duration of less than 2 months. Patients with uncontrolled infections, other autoimmune diseases, pregnancy or lactation were excluded. Clinical symptoms, serum thyroxine and TRAb, thyroid ultrasound, and orbital computed tomography formed the basis for the diagnoses. A first-round RT-PCR of the TCR CDR3 used the HTBI primer set with the Qiagen OneStep RT-PCR kit. Blood samples also contained most of the expanded thyroid clonotypes (frequency above 0.001), which suggests that blood repertoires may reflect thyroid immune responses. In cross-validation, a model built on a 13 V-J signature told ophthalmopathy apart from stable hyperthyroidism with approximately 91% sensitivity and approximately 81% specificity, and in testing the same model reached 80%/75%. During validation, the model predicted progression to ophthalmopathy a median of approximately 6 months ahead of onset, with around 71% sensitivity and around 73% specificity. TCR V-J signatures able to tell the groups apart were searched for in a discovery cohort of some 100 patients, of whom over 40 had Graves' ophthalmopathy and 55 to 65 had stable Graves' hyperthyroidism. Whether ophthalmopathy could be predicted prospectively was tested in an independent validation cohort made up of 18 hyperthyroidism patients plus 17 patients who later progressed to ophthalmopathy. For training and testing, the 100 patients in the discovery cohort were randomly divided in a 7:3 ratio. In more than 5 Graves' hyperthyroidism patients, the study also compared T-cell repertoires from thyroid tissue with T-cell repertoires from blood. Following sampling, methimazole starting at 30 mg daily was given to hyperthyroidism patients, and high-dose intravenous methylprednisolone was given to ophthalmopathy patients. Libraries were constructed in a second round of multiplex PCR, after which size selection and purification were performed. Libraries were sequenced paired-end with 100 bp reads on an Illumina HiSeq2000. SOAPnuke was used to process the raw data, removing reads that contained adapters or uncalled bases, had a mean Phred below 15, or lacked an exact match to the constant primer or identifier. High-quality paired reads were merged with COPE v1.2.5, and unique nucleotide sequences were defined as clonotypes. MiTCR v1.1 was used to align the clonotypes against IMGT TRBV, TRBD and TRBJ reference segments. The analysis was restricted to V-J combinations with a frequency above 0.0001, which together covered over 99% of the repertoires. The TCS score was defined as the ratio of F50 (clonal expansion) to E x V (chaos), calculated using BLOSUM62-based TCRdist between CDR3 peptides within each V-J. Welch's t-statistics and random forest reduced roughly 530 V-J features to under 15, which were used in a naive Bayes classifier (R e1071). Sample size was not statistically predetermined, and investigators were not blinded to group allocation. The paper reports TCR Vbeta CDR3 sequencing of 130 to 150 peripheral blood samples: around 45 ophthalmopathy, around 80 hyperthyroidism and 17 progressor patients.

This clonotype was sampled from a woman in her 30s with Graves disease. Donor details come from another sample of the same person, matched by shared clones. The V and J segments used are TRBV9 and TRBJ2-1; the central 8 bases match TRBD2. Sequencing used peripheral blood mononuclear cells (PBMCs), obtained at new diagnosis, from a patient treated with antithyroid drugs. The CDR3 loop reads CASSVATGAGGDEQFF. The nucleotide sequence is given as TGTGCCAGCAGCGTAGCTACGGGGGCGGGGGGCGATGAGCAGTTCTTC.